Each of the 6 T cell receptor beta chains below was sequenced from the same sample in a study of tumor-infiltrating lymphocytes in primary liver carcinoma. RNA was extracted from whole blood without cell sorting, alongside germline DNA. The template, roughly 510 ng total RNA, yielded TCR beta cDNA made with a constant-region primer. Nested multiplex PCR, run for three rounds with slightly modified ARM-PCR, yielded TCR beta libraries. For 10 cycles apiece, the opening two PCR rounds ran with TRBV1-TRBV30 forward primers and a C-beta reverse primer. TCRdb re-derived calls from the multiplex PCR reads in MiXCR, one entry per CDR3 protein. The sample carries about 320,000 distinct CDR3 sequences, over 55% recorded once. Sequencing used peripheral blood. These receptors came from a man aged 35 to 55 with primary liver carcinoma and hepatitis B virus infection.

Concerning this clonotype: Since a much larger clone is just one base distant, this may be a read error. This chain links TRBV10-3 with TRBJ1-5; D is ambiguous. CDR1 is ENHRY and CDR2 is SYGVKD in the germline V gene. There are 14 residues in the CDR3. This CDR3 reads CAISDPTPNRPQHF. As DNA, the CDR3 is TGTGCCATCAGTGACCCCACCCCCAATCGGCCCCAGCATTTT.

This clonotype showed up just once. One end of the junction does not line up with germline, which may come from a read error. The CDR3 loop is CAISWGGNTEVFF. CDR3 DNA sequence: TGTGCCATCAGCTGGGGGGGGAACACTGAAGTTTTCTTT. The chain joins TRBV10-3 to TRBJ1-1, with D perhaps matching TRBD1 (5 bases). CDR1 ENHRY and CDR2 SYGVKD come from the germline V gene. The CDR3 extends over 13 amino acids.

Comments on this clonotype: Given the absence of the conserved phenylalanine or tryptophan at the CDR3 end, a read error is likely. The chain couples TRBV29-1 to TRBJ1-1; tentatively, D is TRBD1 (6 bases). The CDR3 length is 14 residues. V shed 5 bases and J shed 2 bases, with 15 bases lying between them. Germline assignment: CDR1 SQVTM and CDR2 ANQGSEA. The CDR3 coding sequence is TGCAGCGTTCATCGGACGGACAGCAACACTGAAGCTTTCCTT. Translating it yields CSVHRTDSNTEAFL.

This clonotype was detected only once. Sequence at one end of the junction differs from germline and may be a read error. The J gene is TRBJ2-7, the V gene TRBV6-1, with D perhaps matching TRBD2 (5 bases). The CDR3 extends over 14 amino acids. Germline loops: CDR1 MNHNS, CDR2 SASEGT. The CDR3 here is CVSSGWTDLSEHYF. For the CDR3, the DNA is TGTGTCAGCAGTGGTTGGACGGACCTTAGCGAGCATTATTTC.

A note on this clonotype: This may stem from a read error, because a much larger clone lies one nucleotide away. This chain connects TRBV6-1 to TRBJ2-1, with D possibly called TRBD1 or TRBD2 (5 bases each). Germline lookup yields CDR1 MNHNS and CDR2 SASEGT. The CDR3 covers 14 residues. CDR3 in amino acids: CASSYPGRSRERFF. CDR3 nucleotide sequence: TGTGCCAGCAGTTACCCCGGACGGAGCAGGGAGCGGTTCTTC.

To note about this clonotype: The junction departs from the called germline gene at one end, perhaps through a read error. CDR3 region: CASNLASRGRNPGTQYF. CDR3 DNA: TGTGCCAGCAACTTAGCGTCTAGGGGGCGAAATCCGGGGACCCAGTACTTC. The V gene is TRBV7-9, the J gene TRBJ2-5; TRBD1 aligns across 7 bases. Germline lookup yields CDR1 SEHNR and CDR2 FQNEAQ (reference sequence). CDR3 length: 17 residues. The entire variable domain, with the rest obtained from reference TRBV7-9 and TRBJ2-5, is as follows: DTGVSQNPRHKITKRGQNVTFRCDPISEHNRLYWYRQTLGQGPEFLTYFQNEAQLEKSRLLSDRFSAERPKGSFSTLEIQRTEQGDSAMYLCASNLASRGRNPGTQYFGPGTRLLVL.